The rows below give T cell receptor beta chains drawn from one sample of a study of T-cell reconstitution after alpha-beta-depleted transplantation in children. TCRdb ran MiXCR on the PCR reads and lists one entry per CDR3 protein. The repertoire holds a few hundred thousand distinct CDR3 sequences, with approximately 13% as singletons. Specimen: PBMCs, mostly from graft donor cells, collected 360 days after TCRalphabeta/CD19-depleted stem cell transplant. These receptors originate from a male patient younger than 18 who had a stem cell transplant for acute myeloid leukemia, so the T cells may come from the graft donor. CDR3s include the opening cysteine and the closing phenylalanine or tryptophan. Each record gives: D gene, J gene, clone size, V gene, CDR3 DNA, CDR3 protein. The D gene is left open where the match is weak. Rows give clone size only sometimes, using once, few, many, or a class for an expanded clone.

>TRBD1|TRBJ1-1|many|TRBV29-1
TGCAGCGCTGCGAGGGACAGCTGGGGGAACACTGAAGCTTTCTTT
CSAARDSWGNTEAFF
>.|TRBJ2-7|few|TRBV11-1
TGTGCCAGCAGCTTAACCGCTGTAAACTACGAGCAGTACTTC
CASSLTAVNYEQYF
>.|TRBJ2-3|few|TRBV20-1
TGCAGTGCTAGAGATTTGGGGGAGCGAGTTAGCGCAGATACGCAGTATTTT
CSARDLGERVSADTQYF
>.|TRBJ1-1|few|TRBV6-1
TGTGCCAGCAGCCTTTCTTTGACAGCTTGGAACACTGAAGCTTTCTTT
CASSLSLTAWNTEAFF
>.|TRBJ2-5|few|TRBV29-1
TGCAGCGTTGCCGATAGCTTCAGGACCCAGTACTTC
CSVADSFRTQYF
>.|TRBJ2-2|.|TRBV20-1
TGCAGTGCTAGTGTCAGGGACCTTCCTCGTTATACCGGGGAGCTGTTTTTT
CSASVRDLPRYTGELFF
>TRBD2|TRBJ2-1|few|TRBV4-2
TGTGCCAGCAGCCTGCAGACAGGGAGACGGGGACTAGCGGGGAGTAACTCCTACAATGAGCAGTTCTTC
CASSLQTGRRGLAGSNSYNEQFF
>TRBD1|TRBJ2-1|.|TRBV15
TGTGCCACCAGCAGAGATCCGGGACAGTTCTACAATGAGCAGTTCTTC
CATSRDPGQFYNEQFF
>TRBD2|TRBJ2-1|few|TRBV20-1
TGCAGTGCTTTGATGACTAGCGGGTACAATGAGCAGTTCTTC
CSALMTSGYNEQFF
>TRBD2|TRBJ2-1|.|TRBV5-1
TGCGCCAGCAGCTTCATGAGACTAGCGGGAGGGCCGCATGAGCAGTTCTTC
CASSFMRLAGGPHEQFF
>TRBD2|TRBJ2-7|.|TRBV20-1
TGCAGTGCTCAGTCCACTAGCGGGAGATGGGAGGACGAGCAGTACTTC
CSAQSTSGRWEDEQYF
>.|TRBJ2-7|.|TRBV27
TGTGCCAGCAGTTTATCGTGGAGTCGGGCTGACTCTTCCTACGAGCAGTACTTC
CASSLSWSRADSSYEQYF
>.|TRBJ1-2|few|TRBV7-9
TGTGCCAGCAGCCAAAGGACGGACAGCCTCTATGGCTACACCTTC
CASSQRTDSLYGYTF
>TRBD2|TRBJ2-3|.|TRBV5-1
TGCGCCAGCAGACCTCGACCGGGACTAGCGGACTCAGATACGCAGTATTTT
CASRPRPGLADSDTQYF
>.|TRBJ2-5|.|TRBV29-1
TGCAGCGTTGTGATAGGGGGAGAGACCCAGTACTTC
CSVVIGGETQYF
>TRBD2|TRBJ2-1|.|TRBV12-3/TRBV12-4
TGTGCCAGCAGTTCCATCCGGACTAGCGCTTCCTACAATGAGCAGTTCTTC
CASSSIRTSASYNEQFF
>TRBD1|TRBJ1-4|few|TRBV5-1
TGCGCCAGCAGCTCCGGGACAGGGGAGGAAAAACTGTTTTTT
CASSSGTGEEKLFF
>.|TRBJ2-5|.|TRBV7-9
TGTGCCAGCAGCCGCCCCATAGGGTACCAAGAGACCCAGTACTTC
CASSRPIGYQETQYF
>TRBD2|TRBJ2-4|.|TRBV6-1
TGTGCCAGCAGCGCCGGGACTAGCGGGAAAAACATTCAGTACTTC
CASSAGTSGKNIQYF
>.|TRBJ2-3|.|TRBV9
.
CASSVGLGTPYF
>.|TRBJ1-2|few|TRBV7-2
TGTGCCAGCAGCTCCCCAGGGCTGGTGGGATATGGCTACACCTTC
CASSSPGLVGYGYTF
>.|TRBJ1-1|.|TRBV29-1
TGCAGCGTTGCGGGACACTTGAACACTGAAGCTTTCTTT
CSVAGHLNTEAFF
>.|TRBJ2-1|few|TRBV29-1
TGCAGCGTTGAAGATAACTACCTCAACAATGAGCAGTTCTTC
CSVEDNYLNNEQFF
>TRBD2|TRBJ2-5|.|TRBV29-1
TGCATCGTTGAAGGGACTAGCGGGAATTCTCGAGAGACCCAGTACTTC
CIVEGTSGNSRETQYF
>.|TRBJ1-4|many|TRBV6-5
TGTGCCAGCAGTTACGAGATGGGAGTCGGTTCTGAAAAACTGTTTTTT
CASSYEMGVGSEKLFF
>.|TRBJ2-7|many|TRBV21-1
TGTGCCAGCAGCAAAGTTCGACTAGCGAGGGGGTACGAGCAGTACTTC
CASSKVRLARGYEQYF
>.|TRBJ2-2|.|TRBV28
TGTGCCAGCACCCTCGCTGCCGGGGAGCTGTTTTTT
CASTLAAGELFF
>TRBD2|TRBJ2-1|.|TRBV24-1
TGTGCCACCAGTGACCCGACTAGCGGGAGTGGTTATGAGCAGTTCTTC
CATSDPTSGSGYEQFF
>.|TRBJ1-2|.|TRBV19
TGTGCCAGTAGTATAGATCCGGGCTATGGCTACACCTTC
CASSIDPGYGYTF
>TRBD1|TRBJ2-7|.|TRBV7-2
TGTGCCAGCAGCTGGACCGGGACAGGGGGCTCCTACGAGCAGTACTTC
CASSWTGTGGSYEQYF
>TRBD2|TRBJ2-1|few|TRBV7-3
TGTGCCAGCAGCGCCATAGGGAGGGGTAATGAGCAGTTCTTC
CASSAIGRGNEQFF